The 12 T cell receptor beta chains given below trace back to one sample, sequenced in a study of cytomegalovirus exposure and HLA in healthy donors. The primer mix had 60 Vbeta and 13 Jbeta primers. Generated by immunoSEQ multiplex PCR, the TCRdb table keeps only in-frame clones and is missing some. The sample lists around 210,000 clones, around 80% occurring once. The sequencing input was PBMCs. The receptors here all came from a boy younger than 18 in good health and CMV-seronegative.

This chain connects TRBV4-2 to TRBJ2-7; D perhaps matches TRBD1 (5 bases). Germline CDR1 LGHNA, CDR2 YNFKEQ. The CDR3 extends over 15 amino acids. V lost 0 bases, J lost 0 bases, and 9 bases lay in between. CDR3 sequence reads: CASSQEGHTSYEQYF. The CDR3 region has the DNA TGTGCCAGCAGCCAAGAAGGACACACCTCCTACGAGCAGTACTTC.

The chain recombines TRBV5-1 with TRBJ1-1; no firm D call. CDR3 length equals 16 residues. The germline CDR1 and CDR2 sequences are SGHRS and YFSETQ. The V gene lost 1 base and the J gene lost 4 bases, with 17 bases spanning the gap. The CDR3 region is CASSLLGGNRVTEAFF. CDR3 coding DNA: TGCGCCAGCAGCTTGTTGGGTGGAAATCGGGTCACTGAAGCTTTCTTT.

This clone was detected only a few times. CDR3 nucleotides: TGTGCCAGCAGCGTAGGAGGCGGGGAGCTGTTTTTT. It is translated as CASSVGGGELFF. This chain joins TRBV9 and TRBJ2-2; D not certain. Trimming shortened V by 0 bases and J by 7 bases, and 4 bases separated the two germline ends. Germline V gene sequence: CDR1 SGDLS, CDR2 YYNGEE. The CDR3 extends over 12 amino acids.

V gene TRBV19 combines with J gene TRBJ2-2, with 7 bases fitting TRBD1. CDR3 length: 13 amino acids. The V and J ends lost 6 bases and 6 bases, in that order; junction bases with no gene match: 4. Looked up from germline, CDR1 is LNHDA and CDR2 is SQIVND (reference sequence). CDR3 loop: CASRLTGPGELFF. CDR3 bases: TGTGCCAGTAGGTTGACAGGGCCCGGGGAGCTGTTTTTT.

CDR3 protein: CASSLGGHRLFSYEQYF. In DNA, the CDR3 is TGTGCCAGCAGCTTAGGAGGACACAGACTCTTTTCCTACGAGCAGTACTTC. This rearrangement joins TRBV7-6 to TRBJ2-7, with a weak D call TRBD1 (5 bases). CDR1 is SGHVS, CDR2 FNYEAQ, per germline. CDR3 size: 17 residues. The V end was cut by 1 base, the J end by 1 base, with 17 bases between.

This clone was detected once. CDR3: CASSVPRDSAMNTEAFF. CDR3 in DNA: TGTGCCAGCAGTGTACCCCGGGACAGCGCCATGAACACTGAAGCTTTCTTT. V and J are TRBV2 and TRBJ1-1; 7 bases map to TRBD1. The V gene end was trimmed by 4 bases and the J gene end by 0 bases; junction bases not matched to a gene: 11. CDR1 and CDR2 (germline): SNHLY, FYNNEI. The CDR3 has 17 amino acids. The complete variable domain, with remaining parts taken from reference TRBV2 and TRBJ1-1, reads EPEVTQTPSHQVTQMGQEVILRCVPISNHLYFYWYRQILGQKVEFLVSFYNNEISEKSEIFDDQFSVERPDGSNFTLKIRSTKLEDSAMYFCASSVPRDSAMNTEAFFGQGTRLTVV.

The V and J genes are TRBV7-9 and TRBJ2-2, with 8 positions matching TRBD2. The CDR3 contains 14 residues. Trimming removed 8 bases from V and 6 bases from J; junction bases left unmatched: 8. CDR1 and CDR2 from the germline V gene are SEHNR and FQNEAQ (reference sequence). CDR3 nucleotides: TGTGCCAGCGGCCGGCGGGAGGTTCCCGGGGAGCTGTTTTTT. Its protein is CASGRREVPGELFF.

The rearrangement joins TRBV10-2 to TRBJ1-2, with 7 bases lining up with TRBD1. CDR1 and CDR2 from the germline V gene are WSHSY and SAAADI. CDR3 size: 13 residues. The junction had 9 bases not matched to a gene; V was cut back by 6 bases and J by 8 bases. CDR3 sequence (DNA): TGCGCCAGCAGCGACGGACAGGCGATAGGCTACACCTTC. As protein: CASSDGQAIGYTF.

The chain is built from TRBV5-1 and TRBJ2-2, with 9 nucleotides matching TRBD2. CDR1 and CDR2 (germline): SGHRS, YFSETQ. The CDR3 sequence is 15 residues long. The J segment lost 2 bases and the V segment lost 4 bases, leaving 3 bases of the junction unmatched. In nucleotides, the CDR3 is TGCGCCAGCAGCATTAGCGGGGGAAACACCGGGGAGCTGTTTTTT. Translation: CASSISGGNTGELFF.

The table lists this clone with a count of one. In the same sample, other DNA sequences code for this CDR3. CDR3 sequence: CAWAGGNEQFF. The DNA for the CDR3 is TGTGCCTGGGCGGGGGGGAATGAGCAGTTCTTC. This chain connects TRBV30 to TRBJ2-1, with 9 bases fitting TRBD2. The V gene's germline CDR1 is GTSNPN and CDR2 SVGIG (reference sequence). V was clipped by 5 bases and J by 7 bases; unmatched bases: 0. CDR3 size: 11 residues.

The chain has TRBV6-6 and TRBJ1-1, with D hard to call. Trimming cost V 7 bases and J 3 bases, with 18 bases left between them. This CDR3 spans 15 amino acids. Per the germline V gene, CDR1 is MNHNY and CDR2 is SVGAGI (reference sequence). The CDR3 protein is CASKRDPGQDTEAFF. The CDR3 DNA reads TGTGCCAGCAAGCGGGATCCCGGGCAAGACACTGAAGCTTTCTTT.

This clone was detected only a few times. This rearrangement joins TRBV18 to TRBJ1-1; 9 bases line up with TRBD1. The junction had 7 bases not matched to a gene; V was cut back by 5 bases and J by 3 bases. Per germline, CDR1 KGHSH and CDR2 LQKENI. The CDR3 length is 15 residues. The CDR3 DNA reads TGTGCCAGCTCATCCGCGACAGGGGGTGACACTGAAGCTTTCTTT. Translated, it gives CASSSATGGDTEAFF.